Each of the 11 T cell receptor beta chains below was sequenced from the same sample in a study of a mutant IDH1 vaccine in newly diagnosed glioma. Here immunoSEQ multiplex PCR was the method, and the copy in TCRdb shows in-frame clones only, minus some. The sample yields fewer than 65,000 clones, about 86% seen once. These TCRs are of unknown antigen specificity. The time point here: week 5, during vaccination. The vaccine gave 300 ug of a 20-mer mutant IDH1 peptide subcutaneously per dose. Sequencing was performed on PBMCs, taken from a glioma patient whose treatment included an IDH1 peptide vaccine. Receptors originate from a man aged 30-40 years with glioma.

In the case of this clone: The sample has other DNA sequences that encode this CDR3 too. V usage is TRBV5-4 and J usage is TRBJ2-5; 10 bases fit TRBD1. This CDR3 is 16 amino acids long. The J segment lost 2 bases and the V segment lost 2 bases, leaving 6 bases of the junction unmatched. Germline lookup yields CDR1 SGHNT and CDR2 YYREEE (reference sequence). CDR3 region: CASSFDRDRGQETQYF. CDR3 DNA sequence: TGTGCCAGCAGCTTCGACCGGGACAGGGGTCAAGAGACCCAGTACTTC. Combining the CDR3 with reference TRBV5-4 and TRBJ2-5 gives the whole variable domain ETGVTQSPTHLIKTRGQQVTLRCSSQSGHNTVSWYQQALGQGPQFIFQYYREEENGRGNFPPRFSGLQFPNYSSELNVNALELDDSALYLCASSFDRDRGQETQYFGPGTRLLVL.

This sequence joins TRBV18 and TRBJ2-7; 7 bases are a match to TRBD2. J gave up 2 bases and V 3 bases, and 4 bases lay outside the gene matches. Germline assignment: CDR1 KGHSH and CDR2 LQKENI. CDR3 length equals 14 residues. The CDR3 is CASSPAGVPYEQYF. Here the CDR3 DNA reads TGTGCCAGCTCACCGGCGGGGGTCCCCTACGAGCAGTACTTC. Full variable domain (missing parts from reference TRBV18 and TRBJ2-7): NAGVMQNPRHLVRRRGQEARLRCSPMKGHSHVYWYRQLPEEGLKFMVYLQKENIIDESGMPKERFSAEFPKEGPSILRIQQVVRGDSAAYFCASSPAGVPYEQYFGPGTRLTVT.

The rearrangement links TRBV7-9 to TRBJ2-2; D gene uncertain. V was cut by 5 bases and J by 0 bases, with 10 bases left in between. The CDR3 sequence is 15 residues long. The V gene's germline CDR1 is SEHNR and CDR2 FQNEAQ (reference sequence). The CDR3 reads CASSHTPTNTGELFF. The CDR3 DNA sequence: TGTGCCAGCAGCCACACACCCACGAACACCGGGGAGCTGTTTTTT.

The chain couples TRBV6-5 to TRBJ1-2; 9 bases align to TRBD1. The CDR3 spans 15 residues. The junction had 8 bases not matched to a gene; V was cut back by 2 bases and J by 7 bases. Germline CDR1 and CDR2: MNHEY and SVGAGI. CDR3 nucleotides: TGTGCCAGCAGTTACACACAGGGGGCGACTATTGGCTACACCTTC. Amino acid sequence: CASSYTQGATIGYTF.

CDR3 in amino acids: CASRANSRNEQFF. CDR3 bases: TGTGCCAGCAGGGCCAACAGCCGCAATGAGCAGTTCTTC. The V and J genes are TRBV25-1 and TRBJ2-1; no clear D. The CDR3 contains 13 residues. With 6 bases removed from V and 6 bases from J, the gap between germline ends came to 12 bases. Germline V gene data show CDR1 as MGHDK and CDR2 as SYGVNS.

This chain uses TRBV27 with TRBJ1-4; 9 bases match TRBD1. Germline values: CDR1 MNHEY, CDR2 SMNVEV (reference sequence). V shed 6 bases and J 7 bases; nucleotides not matched to a gene: 15. CDR3 length equals 17 residues. CDR3 coding DNA: TGTGCCAGCAGCGTACGGGACAGGGCTTCTACGGGTGAAAAACTGTTTTTT. Translated, it gives CASSVRDRASTGEKLFF.

This clone appeared a few times. The rearrangement joins TRBV2 to TRBJ1-2; D remains ambiguous. The CDR3 runs to 15 residues. Trimming took off 1 base at V and 4 bases at J, with 13 bases between the two ends. In germline, CDR1 is SNHLY, CDR2 FYNNEI. Written as DNA, the CDR3 is TGTGCCAGCAGTGAAGATCCCCGAAATTCCTATGGCTACACCTTC. Translation gives CASSEDPRNSYGYTF.

The V and J genes are TRBV5-1 and TRBJ1-4, with 7 bases aligning to TRBD1. The CDR3 consists of 16 residues. Trimming removed 4 bases from V and 4 bases from J; junction bases left unmatched: 10. Germline loops: CDR1 SGHRS, CDR2 YFSETQ. The CDR3 spells CASSLGQRNINEKLFF. The CDR3 nucleotides read TGCGCCAGCAGCCTGGGACAGCGAAATATTAATGAAAAACTGTTTTTT.

The chain has TRBV5-1 and TRBJ2-7, with D perhaps matching TRBD1 (5 bases). In germline, CDR1 is SGHRS, CDR2 YFSETQ. CDR3 size: 13 residues. V dropped 3 bases and J dropped 0 bases, with 7 bases sitting between them. The CDR3 region has the DNA TGCGCCAGCAGCTCACAGGTCTCCTACGAGCAGTACTTC. This translates into CASSSQVSYEQYF.

The chain recombines TRBV14 with TRBJ2-2; TRBD2 matches at 13 bases. The V segment lost 4 bases and the J segment 6 bases; nucleotides outside the gene matches: 11. CDR1 is SGHDN and CDR2 is FVKESK in the germline V gene. The length of the CDR3 is 18 residues. CDR3 sequence: CASSPGLAGVTPPGELFF. CDR3 nucleotides: TGTGCCAGCAGCCCAGGACTAGCGGGGGTAACCCCCCCCGGGGAGCTGTTTTTT. Together with reference TRBV14 and TRBJ2-2, the CDR3 gives the full variable domain: EAGVTQFPSHSVIEKGQTVTLRCDPISGHDNLYWYRRVMGKEIKFLLHFVKESKQDESGMPNNRFLAERTGGTYSTLKVQPAELEDSGVYFCASSPGLAGVTPPGELFFGEGSRLTVL.

The J gene is TRBJ1-5, the V gene TRBV18, with D tentatively TRBD1 (5 bases). Germline V lookup: CDR1 KGHSH, CDR2 LQKENI. This CDR3 has 15 amino acids. Trimming shortened V by 2 bases and J by 1 base, and 9 bases separated the two germline ends. The CDR3 DNA reads as TGTGCCAGCTCACCAGGGACGGCGAGCAATCAGCCCCAGCATTTT. Translation: CASSPGTASNQPQHF.